The subject of this entry is one T cell receptor beta chain. Its cognate antigen is unknown. This record belongs to a study of cytomegalovirus exposure and HLA in healthy donors. Here immunoSEQ multiplex PCR was the method, and the copy in TCRdb shows in-frame clones only, minus some. Of roughly 100,000 clones listed, more than 85% are singletons. While the first cohort had fewer than 850 subjects, the donors belonged to the separate validation cohort of 100 to 150 subjects. Study results and limitations: First-cohort TCR clusters tended to co-occur in the 130 or so validation repertoires, a later analysis found. Altogether, 150 to 200 TCR beta chains were recorded as cytomegalovirus-associated. Most TCR sequences were seen very rarely across donors, but some public TCRs occurred in many.

In germline, CDR1 is SGHKS, CDR2 YYEKEE (reference sequence). CDR3 size: 13 residues. V shed 5 bases and J 8 bases; nucleotides not matched to a gene: 7. Sequences were obtained from PBMCs. The chain uses TRBV5-5 and TRBJ1-2; TRBD1 matches at 9 bases. The receptor's source is a young woman in good health and CMV-seropositive. CDR3 region: CASRNRTGDGYTF. The CDR3 DNA follows: TGTGCCAGCAGAAATCGGACAGGGGACGGCTACACCTTC.